The 32 T cell receptor beta chains presented below share a single source sample, sequenced in a study of blood T cell repertoires in COVID-19. Clones were sequenced by immunoSEQ multiplex PCR, and TCRdb holds only the in-frame ones, with some missing. The top ten clones hold roughly 4.3% of a sample with about 270,000 clones, approximately 90% of them seen once. Sequencing used PBMCs or T cells enriched from blood (not recorded which). The receptor set was obtained from a woman under 40 with acute COVID-19.

The chain has TRBV9 and TRBJ2-5; 7 bases fit TRBD2. CDR1 and CDR2 (germline): SGDLS, YYNGEE. The V segment lost 3 bases and the J segment 3 bases; nucleotides outside the gene matches: 23. CDR3 length: 20 amino acids. This CDR3 is CASSAPGNDYAGVPEETQYF. In DNA, the CDR3 is TGTGCCAGCAGCGCCCCCGGAAATGACTATGCGGGAGTACCAGAAGAGACCCAGTACTTC.

This chain uses TRBV29-1 with TRBJ1-1; unclear D gene. The CDR3 contains 14 residues. V lost 0 bases to trimming and J lost 4 bases, with 12 bases between them. Germline V gene lookup returns CDR1 SQVTM and CDR2 ANQGSEA. The CDR3 is CSVEDLGSSTEAFF. The CDR3, as DNA: TGCAGCGTTGAAGATCTCGGGAGCTCCACTGAAGCTTTCTTT.

The gene calls are TRBV7-2 and TRBJ1-2; D may be TRBD1 (5 bases). The V end was cut by 1 base, the J end by 7 bases, with 10 bases between. This CDR3 contains 13 residues. In germline, CDR1 is SGHTA, CDR2 FQGNSA. The CDR3 sequence: CASSLVGQGGYTF. As DNA, the CDR3 is TGTGCCAGCAGCTTAGTCGGTCAGGGTGGCTACACCTTC.

CDR3 in DNA: TGTGCCAGCAGCGGAGGGACTAGCGGGACTTTGCTCGATGAGCAGTTCTTC. It is translated as CASSGGTSGTLLDEQFF. V gene TRBV9 combines with J gene TRBJ2-1, with 13 bases matching TRBD2. This CDR3 contains 17 residues. Looked up from germline, CDR1 is SGDLS and CDR2 is YYNGEE. V lost 3 bases, J lost 8 bases, and 11 bases stayed unmatched. The full variable domain, rest sourced from reference TRBV9 and TRBJ2-1, is DSGVTQTPKHLITATGQRVTLRCSPRSGDLSVYWYQQSLDQGLQFLIQYYNGEERAKGNILERFSAQQFPDLHSELNLSSLELGDSALYFCASSGGTSGTLLDEQFFGPGTRLTVL.

This sequence joins TRBV28 and TRBJ2-7; TRBD2 matches 9 bases. This CDR3 spans 16 amino acids. The V gene's germline CDR1 is MDHEN and CDR2 SYDVKM. Trimming cost V 3 bases and J 5 bases; bases outside gene matches: 11. For the CDR3, the DNA is TGTGCCAGCAGTTTGGTGGTAGCGGGAGTAGGCAACGAGCAGTACTTC. Translated: CASSLVVAGVGNEQYF. Looking up the rest from reference TRBV28 and TRBJ2-7 gives the full variable domain: DVKVTQSSRYLVKRTGEKVFLECVQDMDHENMFWYRQDPGLGLRLIYFSYDVKMKEKGDIPEGYSVSREKKERFSLILESASTNQTSMYLCASSLVVAGVGNEQYFGPGTRLTVT.

The chain carries TRBV20-1 and TRBJ2-3, with a weak D call TRBD2 (6 bases). Looked up from germline, CDR1 is DFQATT and CDR2 is SNEGSKA (reference sequence). CDR3 length: 15 residues. Trimming shortened V by 5 bases and J by 1 base, and 16 bases separated the two germline ends. CDR3 residues: CSACEREKGTDTQYF. CDR3 DNA sequence: TGCAGTGCTTGTGAACGGGAGAAGGGCACAGATACGCAGTATTTT.

The chain couples TRBV11-2 to TRBJ2-1, with 7 bases aligning to TRBD1. V was clipped by 5 bases and J by 3 bases; unmatched bases: 7. CDR1 and CDR2 (germline): SGHAT, FQNNGV. This CDR3 is 15 amino acids long. The DNA for the CDR3 is TGTGCCAGCAGCCCGCCCCCAGGGGGCTACAATGAGCAGTTCTTC. It translates to CASSPPPGGYNEQFF.

V and J are TRBV2 and TRBJ2-2, with 8 bases identical to TRBD1. The V gene's germline CDR1 is SNHLY and CDR2 FYNNEI. Losses at the gene ends were 3 bases for V and 1 base for J; bases not matched to a gene: 10. The CDR3 runs 18 residues. CDR3 protein: CASSEVDRGVRNTGELFF. The CDR3 DNA reads TGTGCCAGCAGTGAGGTTGACAGGGGTGTTAGGAACACCGGGGAGCTGTTTTTT.

The rearrangement links TRBV19 to TRBJ2-1; D remains ambiguous. The CDR3 length is 15 residues. Trimming cost V 6 bases and J 0 bases, with 12 bases left between them. CDR1 is LNHDA and CDR2 is SQIVND in the germline V gene (reference sequence). CDR3: CASSLLESSYNEQFF. The CDR3 DNA reads TGTGCCAGTAGCCTATTAGAGAGCTCCTACAATGAGCAGTTCTTC.

The chain uses TRBV28 and TRBJ1-2; D not resolved. Looked up from germline, CDR1 is MDHEN and CDR2 is SYDVKM. Trimming stripped 5 bases from V and 5 bases from J, with 15 bases between. The CDR3 covers 14 residues. This CDR3 reads CASSLPTHAYGYTF. In DNA, the CDR3 is TGTGCCAGCAGTCTTCCGACTCACGCTTATGGCTACACCTTC.

This clone was counted once. The CDR3 nucleotides read TGTGCCAGCAGCTTTCTAGCGGGAGGGGGGTACAATGAGCAGTTCTTC. Its translation: CASSFLAGGGYNEQFF. The rearrangement uses TRBV7-8 and TRBJ2-1; 12 bases map to TRBD2. Germline V lookup: CDR1 SGHVS, CDR2 FQNEAQ. With 3 bases clipped from V and 4 bases from J, the junction kept 4 bases outside the gene matches. The CDR3 has 16 residues.

The genes are TRBV10-2 and TRBJ2-1, with 11 bases fitting TRBD2. CDR3 length: 17 amino acids. Germline CDR1 reads WSHSY; CDR2 reads SAAADI. V gave up 3 bases and J gave up 7 bases; unmatched junction bases: 11. Here the CDR3 reads CASSESMPVAGGNEQFF. The DNA for the CDR3 is TGCGCCAGCAGTGAAAGTATGCCAGTAGCGGGAGGGAATGAGCAGTTCTTC.

The V and J genes are TRBV19 and TRBJ1-2, with TRBD1 identical over 8 bases. CDR3 length: 14 residues. Per the germline V gene, CDR1 is LNHDA and CDR2 is SQIVND (reference sequence). The V and J ends lost 5 bases and 5 bases, in that order; junction bases with no gene match: 7. This CDR3 reads CASSSTGEVYGYTF. CDR3 nucleotide sequence: TGTGCCAGTAGTTCGACAGGGGAGGTTTATGGCTACACCTTC. Drawing the rest from reference TRBV19 and TRBJ1-2, the complete variable domain is DGGITQSPKYLFRKEGQNVTLSCEQNLNHDAMYWYRQDPGQGLRLIYYSQIVNDFQKGDIAEGYSVSREKKESFPLTVTSAQKNPTAFYLCASSSTGEVYGYTFGSGTRLTVV.

The chain employs TRBV6-5 and TRBJ1-1; no clear D. The CDR3 length is 14 residues. The V end lost 6 bases, the J end lost 3 bases, and 14 bases lay between the germline ends. The V gene's germline CDR1 is MNHEY and CDR2 SVGAGI. This chain's CDR3 is CASSPSGRYTEAFF. As DNA, the CDR3 is TGTGCCAGCAGCCCATCGGGTCGGTACACTGAAGCTTTCTTT.

The chain carries TRBV3-1 (or the pseudogene TRBV3-2) and TRBJ1-1, with TRBD1 matching 8 bases. CDR1 is LGHDT and CDR2 is YNNKEL in the germline V gene (reference sequence). The J segment lost 4 bases and the V segment lost 3 bases, leaving 4 bases of the junction unmatched. The CDR3 is made up of 14 amino acids. CDR3 nucleotides: TGTGCCAGCAGCCACTCGGACAGGGCCACTGAAGCTTTCTTT. Its translation is CASSHSDRATEAFF.

The chain carries TRBV5-1 and TRBJ2-7; 11 bases match TRBD2. With V trimmed by 0 bases and J by 3 bases, 11 bases remained unmatched. Germline CDR1 reads SGHRS; CDR2 reads YFSETQ. The CDR3 covers 18 residues. This CDR3 is CASSLVSGRASQFYEQYF. In DNA form, the CDR3 reads TGCGCCAGCAGCTTGGTTAGCGGGAGGGCCTCGCAGTTCTACGAGCAGTACTTC.

This chain uses TRBV2 with TRBJ2-7; TRBD1 might be the D (5 bases). V lost 2 bases to trimming and J lost 8 bases, with 13 bases between them. CDR3 size: 13 residues. Germline values: CDR1 SNHLY, CDR2 FYNNEI. The CDR3, as DNA: TGTGCCAGCAGTGAAATTCGGCAGGGCCAGCAGTACTTC. This gives the protein CASSEIRQGQQYF.

The chain has TRBV19 and TRBJ2-1, with 8 bases aligning to TRBD1. The CDR3 consists of 13 residues. J lost 7 bases, V lost 5 bases, and 4 bases had no gene match. Germline V gene lookup returns CDR1 LNHDA and CDR2 SQIVND (reference sequence). The DNA for the CDR3 is TGTGCCAGTAGTTTCAGGGGGCTGAATGAGCAGTTCTTC. This encodes CASSFRGLNEQFF.

This chain's CDR3 is CASSLPGVEGYTF. The CDR3 bases are TGTGCCAGCAGCTTACCGGGGGTGGAGGGCTACACCTTC. V is TRBV7-9 and J is TRBJ1-2; possibly TRBD1 for D (5 bases). The length of the CDR3 is 13 residues. V was cut by 2 bases and J by 8 bases, with 12 bases left in between. The V gene's germline CDR1 is SEHNR and CDR2 FQNEAQ (reference sequence).

The chain employs TRBV7-9 and TRBJ1-1; the D is unclear. CDR1 is SEHNR and CDR2 is FQNEAQ in the germline V gene (reference sequence). V was trimmed by 1 base and J by 7 bases, leaving 7 bases between them. This CDR3 has 12 amino acids. The CDR3 bases are TGTGCCAGCAGCTTAGATTCGCGTGAAGCTTTCTTT. Translating it yields CASSLDSREAFF.

The V and J genes are TRBV9 and TRBJ1-6; 9 bases align to TRBD1. V lost 4 bases, J lost 10 bases, and 6 bases stayed unmatched. The CDR3 extends over 14 amino acids. Germline assignment: CDR1 SGDLS and CDR2 YYNGEE. CDR3 region: CASSLTGGYSPLHF. The CDR3 DNA reads TGTGCCAGCAGCTTAACAGGGGGCTACTCACCCCTCCACTTT.

The chain joins TRBV24-1 to TRBJ2-3; 9 bases line up with TRBD2. The trim removed 0 bases at V and 5 bases at J, leaving 5 bases unmatched. The CDR3 runs 16 residues. The V gene's germline CDR1 is KGHDR and CDR2 SFDVKD. The CDR3 DNA follows: TGTGCCACCAGTGATTTGGGTCTAGCGGGACAAGATACGCAGTATTTT. The encoded protein is CATSDLGLAGQDTQYF.

The chain has TRBV19 and TRBJ2-5, with 8 positions matching TRBD2. The CDR3 runs to 17 residues. Germline lookup yields CDR1 LNHDA and CDR2 SQIVND (reference sequence). V shed 5 bases and J 2 bases; nucleotides not matched to a gene: 13. The CDR3 DNA follows: TGTGCCAGTAGTCCAAAATCAAAGACTAGCGTACAAGAGACCCAGTACTTC. Protein: CASSPKSKTSVQETQYF. Full variable domain (remainder filled in from reference TRBV19 and TRBJ2-5): DGGITQSPKYLFRKEGQNVTLSCEQNLNHDAMYWYRQDPGQGLRLIYYSQIVNDFQKGDIAEGYSVSREKKESFPLTVTSAQKNPTAFYLCASSPKSKTSVQETQYFGPGTRLLVL.

This clone has just one count. The chain combines TRBV19 with TRBJ1-5; 12 nucleotides line up with TRBD1. Germline loops: CDR1 LNHDA, CDR2 SQIVND (reference sequence). V dropped 6 bases and J dropped 7; count of bases not matched to a gene: 4. The CDR3 covers 14 residues. Written as DNA, the CDR3 is TGTGCCAGTAGGGGACAGGGGGCTAGGCAGCCCCAGCATTTT. It translates to CASRGQGARQPQHF.

This sequence joins TRBV3-1 (or the pseudogene TRBV3-2) and TRBJ2-5, with TRBD2 identical over 8 bases. V lost 4 bases, J lost 3 bases, and 4 bases stayed unmatched. This CDR3 is built from 14 residues. Germline CDR1 is LGHDT and CDR2 is YNNKEL (reference sequence). The CDR3 spells CASSLTSGKETQYF. In DNA form, the CDR3 reads TGTGCCAGCAGCCTAACTAGCGGCAAAGAGACCCAGTACTTC.

This clone was observed at least ten times. The gene calls are TRBV6-5 and TRBJ2-7, with 10 bases matching TRBD1. The CDR3 contains 16 residues. With V trimmed by 2 bases and J by 5 bases, 9 bases remained unmatched. CDR1 and CDR2 from the germline V gene are MNHEY and SVGAGI. CDR3 in DNA: TGTGCCAGCAGTTACGCGGGACAGGGGCCTGTCAACGAGCAGTACTTC. It encodes CASSYAGQGPVNEQYF.

The chain is built from TRBV5-4 and TRBJ2-7, with 13 bases identical to TRBD2. Trimming at V came to 0 bases and at J to 3 bases, leaving 6 bases not matched to a gene. CDR1 and CDR2 (germline): SGHNT, YYREEE (reference sequence). The CDR3 extends over 17 amino acids. In nucleotides, the CDR3 is TGTGCCAGCAGCTTGGCGGGAGGACTAGCGGGAGTCTACGAGCAGTACTTC. Amino acids: CASSLAGGLAGVYEQYF.

The chain carries TRBV11-2 and TRBJ1-2; no definite D call. CDR1 is SGHAT and CDR2 is FQNNGV in the germline V gene. The CDR3 runs 13 residues. Trimming removed 5 bases from V and 4 bases from J, with 11 bases in between. The CDR3 protein is CASSLPSPYGYTF. CDR3 nucleotides: TGTGCCAGCAGCCTACCGTCCCCCTATGGCTACACCTTC.

The rearrangement uses TRBV28 and TRBJ2-7, with D perhaps TRBD1 (6 bases). Germline V lookup: CDR1 MDHEN, CDR2 SYDVKM. This CDR3 is 12 amino acids long. V was clipped by 8 bases and J by 0 bases, with 8 bases between them. CDR3 sequence (DNA): TGTGCCAGCCGGACAGACTCCTACGAGCAGTACTTC. It specifies CASRTDSYEQYF.

The V call is TRBV4-1, the J call TRBJ2-7; possible D gene TRBD2, 6 bases. The CDR3 consists of 15 residues. The germline CDR1 and CDR2 sequences are MGHRA and YSYEKL. Trimming left V 1 base short and J 0 bases short, with 10 bases between. The CDR3 sequence: CASSQVGGSSYEQYF. The CDR3 region has the DNA TGCGCCAGCAGCCAAGTGGGGGGAAGCTCCTACGAGCAGTACTTC.

V usage is TRBV11-2 and J usage is TRBJ2-1; D gene ambiguous. V dropped 4 bases and J dropped 4 bases, with 8 bases sitting between them. Germline CDR1 and CDR2: SGHAT and FQNNGV. CDR3 length: 13 amino acids. The CDR3 loop reads CASSYSEYNEQFF. The CDR3, as DNA: TGTGCCAGCAGCTACTCTGAGTACAATGAGCAGTTCTTC.

The V and J genes are TRBV24-1 and TRBJ1-2; the D is unclear. The CDR3 is 14 amino acids. The V and J ends lost 1 base and 2 bases respectively, with 7 bases between them. Looked up from germline, CDR1 is KGHDR and CDR2 is SFDVKD. The CDR3, as DNA: TGTGCCACCAGTGATTTTACGGTCAACTATGGCTACACCTTC. It is translated as CATSDFTVNYGYTF.